This is a list of T cell receptor beta chains from one sample in a study of vaccination and CD4 T cells after COVID-19. Their specific antigens are unknown. From the PCR reads, TCRdb called clonotypes with MiXCR, one entry per CDR3 protein. The sample holds more than 20,000 distinct CDR3 sequences, around 45% seen once. Sequencing input: CD4+ T cells from blood, cultured in vitro. The receptors stem from a human donor who had recovered from COVID-19. Each CDR3 is given with its conserved first and last residue. A D gene is named only where the DNA matches it firmly. Rows may omit the clone size; those that give it use once, few, many or a size class.

j_gene: TRBJ2-1; d_gene: NA; abundance: few; v_gene: TRBV6-1; CDR3nt: TGTGCCAGCTTGTGGTCCAATGAGCAGTTCTTC; CDR3aa: CASLWSNEQFF
j_gene: TRBJ1-1; d_gene: TRBD1; abundance: NA; v_gene: TRBV11-3; CDR3nt: TGTGCCAGCAGCTTAGGGACAGGGGGGAACACTGAAGCTTTCTTT; CDR3aa: CASSLGTGGNTEAFF
j_gene: TRBJ1-1; d_gene: NA; abundance: NA; v_gene: TRBV18; CDR3nt: TGTGCCAGCTCACCAATCGCGGTAGAAGCTTTCTTT; CDR3aa: CASSPIAVEAFF
j_gene: TRBJ1-5; d_gene: TRBD1; abundance: NA; v_gene: TRBV28; CDR3nt: TGTGCCAGCAGTTTATGGGAGGGACAGCGGGGTAGCAATCAGCCCCAGCATTTT; CDR3aa: CASSLWEGQRGSNQPQHF
j_gene: TRBJ2-7; d_gene: TRBD2; abundance: NA; v_gene: TRBV6-2/TRBV6-3; CDR3nt: TGTGCCAGCAGTCGGGGACTAGTATCCCCCTCCGTCTACGAGCAGTACTTC; CDR3aa: CASSRGLVSPSVYEQYF
j_gene: TRBJ1-1; d_gene: NA; abundance: NA; v_gene: TRBV18; CDR3nt: TGTGCCAGCTCACCGGCCGTTAGTGGATCTTTCTTT; CDR3aa: CASSPAVSGSFF
j_gene: TRBJ1-2; d_gene: TRBD1; abundance: few; v_gene: TRBV7-8; CDR3nt: TGTGCCAGCAGCGCCGGACAGGGGGCTAACTATGGCTACACCTTC; CDR3aa: CASSAGQGANYGYTF
j_gene: TRBJ1-2; d_gene: NA; abundance: once; v_gene: TRBV28; CDR3nt: TGTGCCAGCTACCCGGGCGGGGGGTTCTTCGGCAGCACCTTC; CDR3aa: CASYPGGGFFGSTF
j_gene: TRBJ1-5; d_gene: NA; abundance: few; v_gene: TRBV20-1; CDR3nt: TGCAGTGCTAGAGAACAACGGGGGGGACATCAGCCCCAGCATTTT; CDR3aa: CSAREQRGGHQPQHF
j_gene: TRBJ2-2; d_gene: TRBD1; abundance: few; v_gene: TRBV6-4; CDR3nt: TGTGCCAGCAGTGAGCAGGGGGCCACCGGGGAGCTGTTTTTT; CDR3aa: CASSEQGATGELFF
j_gene: TRBJ2-2; d_gene: NA; abundance: few; v_gene: TRBV6-4; CDR3nt: TGTGCCAGCAGTGATGGTTACCAGAACACCGGGGAGCTGTTTTTT; CDR3aa: CASSDGYQNTGELFF
j_gene: TRBJ2-3; d_gene: NA; abundance: few; v_gene: TRBV24-1; CDR3nt: TGTGCCACCGCCCCCTATGGGACAGATACGCAGTATTTT; CDR3aa: CATAPYGTDTQYF
j_gene: TRBJ2-1; d_gene: NA; abundance: NA; v_gene: TRBV28; CDR3nt: TGTGCCAGCACCGACCGGGCTAGAGGTAATGAGCAGTTCTTC; CDR3aa: CASTDRARGNEQFF
j_gene: TRBJ2-5; d_gene: TRBD2; abundance: few; v_gene: TRBV15; CDR3nt: TGTGCCACCAGCAGTAGACTAGCTGCACTAACCTCGTACTTC; CDR3aa: CATSSRLAALTSYF
j_gene: TRBJ2-7; d_gene: TRBD1; abundance: few; v_gene: TRBV2; CDR3nt: TGTGCCAGCGGGGGACAGGGCCCCTACGAGCAGTACTTC; CDR3aa: CASGGQGPYEQYF
j_gene: TRBJ2-1; d_gene: NA; abundance: NA; v_gene: TRBV20-1; CDR3nt: TGCAGTGCTAGAGAGGGGTGGTGGCAGTTCTTC; CDR3aa: CSAREGWWQFF
j_gene: TRBJ2-7; d_gene: TRBD1; abundance: NA; v_gene: TRBV6-5; CDR3nt: TGTGCCAGCAGTTACTCGGGCCTGGGCCGGGACAGGGGGTTCGGCTCCTACGAGCAGTACTTC; CDR3aa: CASSYSGLGRDRGFGSYEQYF
j_gene: TRBJ2-1; d_gene: TRBD2; abundance: NA; v_gene: TRBV20-1; CDR3nt: TGCAGTGCTAGATTCGGGCTAGCGGGCAATGAGCAGTTCTTC; CDR3aa: CSARFGLAGNEQFF
j_gene: TRBJ2-2; d_gene: TRBD2; abundance: NA; v_gene: TRBV2; CDR3nt: TGTGCCAGCAGTGAATCCCGCGGGGGCGGGGAGCTGTTTTTT; CDR3aa: CASSESRGGGELFF
j_gene: TRBJ1-5; d_gene: NA; abundance: few; v_gene: TRBV6-2/TRBV6-3; CDR3nt: TGTGCCAGCAGTTACAGGAGGGGGATCAACCAGCCCCAGCATTTT; CDR3aa: CASSYRRGINQPQHF
j_gene: TRBJ1-3; d_gene: NA; abundance: few; v_gene: TRBV6-1; CDR3nt: TGTGCCAGCAGCTCGACCACAGTTGCTGGAAACACCATATATTTT; CDR3aa: CASSSTTVAGNTIYF
j_gene: TRBJ2-5; d_gene: TRBD2; abundance: few; v_gene: TRBV6-4; CDR3nt: TGTGCCAGCAGTCGGACTAGCGGGGGGGCCGCGGAGACCCAGTACTTC; CDR3aa: CASSRTSGGAAETQYF
j_gene: TRBJ2-5; d_gene: TRBD1; abundance: few; v_gene: TRBV11-2; CDR3nt: TGTGCCAGCAGCTTAGGCGGGGACAGGGATGGTGAGACCCAGTACTTC; CDR3aa: CASSLGGDRDGETQYF
j_gene: TRBJ1-2; d_gene: NA; abundance: NA; v_gene: TRBV2; CDR3nt: TGTGCCAGCAGGAGGGACGGAGCTAACTATGGCTACACCTTC; CDR3aa: CASRRDGANYGYTF
j_gene: TRBJ2-5; d_gene: NA; abundance: few; v_gene: TRBV6-1; CDR3nt: TGTGCCAGCAGTGACCGGACGGAGACCCAGTACTTC; CDR3aa: CASSDRTETQYF
j_gene: TRBJ1-1; d_gene: TRBD1; abundance: few; v_gene: TRBV6-5; CDR3nt: TGTGCCAGCAGTTACTCGGGGACAGGGGGGGCTGAAGCTTTCTTT; CDR3aa: CASSYSGTGGAEAFF
j_gene: TRBJ2-3; d_gene: NA; abundance: medium-sized; v_gene: TRBV7-2; CDR3nt: TGTGCCAGCAGCGTGATGGGTCCAGATACGCAGTATTTT; CDR3aa: CASSVMGPDTQYF
j_gene: TRBJ2-7; d_gene: NA; abundance: few; v_gene: TRBV7-6; CDR3nt: TGTGCCAGCAGCTTAGCTAGCGCCAACTCCTACGAGCAGTACTTC; CDR3aa: CASSLASANSYEQYF
j_gene: TRBJ1-1; d_gene: NA; abundance: few; v_gene: TRBV5-1; CDR3nt: TGCGCCACCGGTATGGGGACGATGAACACTGAAGCTTTCTTT; CDR3aa: CATGMGTMNTEAFF
j_gene: TRBJ2-5; d_gene: NA; abundance: few; v_gene: TRBV7-2; CDR3nt: TGTGCCAGCAGCTTCCCATCGGGGACCCAGTACTTC; CDR3aa: CASSFPSGTQYF
j_gene: TRBJ2-2; d_gene: TRBD2; abundance: NA; v_gene: TRBV10-3; CDR3nt: TGTGCCATCAGTGGGACTAGCGGGGGAACCGGGGAGCTGTTTTTT; CDR3aa: CAISGTSGGTGELFF
j_gene: TRBJ2-7; d_gene: NA; abundance: NA; v_gene: TRBV4-1; CDR3nt: TGCGCCAGCAGCCAAGATGAGGGTCCAGATTCCGAGCAGTACTTC; CDR3aa: CASSQDEGPDSEQYF
j_gene: TRBJ1-5; d_gene: NA; abundance: NA; v_gene: TRBV19; CDR3nt: TGTGCCAGTAGTATATTAAACCCGAGCAATCAGCCCCAGCATTTT; CDR3aa: CASSILNPSNQPQHF
j_gene: TRBJ1-2; d_gene: NA; abundance: NA; v_gene: TRBV9; CDR3nt: TGTGCCAGCAGCGTTAGTGGGGGTAACTATGGCTACACCTTC; CDR3aa: CASSVSGGNYGYTF
j_gene: TRBJ2-5; d_gene: NA; abundance: NA; v_gene: TRBV2; CDR3nt: TGTGCCAGCAGTGAAGGGGCGCCCTTCCGAGAGACCCAGTACTTC; CDR3aa: CASSEGAPFRETQYF
j_gene: TRBJ2-3; d_gene: TRBD2; abundance: NA; v_gene: TRBV20-1; CDR3nt: TGCAGTGCAAACTTACGGGGGGGAATTTCCAGCACAGATACGCAGTATTTT; CDR3aa: CSANLRGGISSTDTQYF
j_gene: TRBJ2-1; d_gene: NA; abundance: few; v_gene: TRBV20-1; CDR3nt: TGCAGTGCTCCAGGGGGCGGGGGGAACTACAATGAGCAGTTCTTC; CDR3aa: CSAPGGGGNYNEQFF
j_gene: TRBJ2-7; d_gene: TRBD1; abundance: NA; v_gene: TRBV20-1; CDR3nt: TGCAGTGCTAGAGATCCACAGGGGGCAAGGAACGAGCAGTACTTC; CDR3aa: CSARDPQGARNEQYF
j_gene: TRBJ2-1; d_gene: TRBD2; abundance: NA; v_gene: TRBV24-1; CDR3nt: TGTGCCACCAGTGTCCGCGGGAGGGCGGGAAATGAGCAGTTCTTC; CDR3aa: CATSVRGRAGNEQFF
j_gene: TRBJ1-1; d_gene: NA; abundance: once; v_gene: TRBV18; CDR3nt: TGTGCCAGCTCACCAATTCCCAGTACTGAAGCTTTCTTT; CDR3aa: CASSPIPSTEAFF
j_gene: TRBJ2-1; d_gene: NA; abundance: NA; v_gene: TRBV6-5; CDR3nt: TGTGCCAGCAGTTACGATCGCAGGACCTCCTACAATGAGCAGTTCTTC; CDR3aa: CASSYDRRTSYNEQFF
j_gene: TRBJ1-2; d_gene: NA; abundance: few; v_gene: TRBV7-9; CDR3nt: TGTGCCAGCAGCTTAGACGCAGCGGTGTTCGGCTACACCTTC; CDR3aa: CASSLDAAVFGYTF